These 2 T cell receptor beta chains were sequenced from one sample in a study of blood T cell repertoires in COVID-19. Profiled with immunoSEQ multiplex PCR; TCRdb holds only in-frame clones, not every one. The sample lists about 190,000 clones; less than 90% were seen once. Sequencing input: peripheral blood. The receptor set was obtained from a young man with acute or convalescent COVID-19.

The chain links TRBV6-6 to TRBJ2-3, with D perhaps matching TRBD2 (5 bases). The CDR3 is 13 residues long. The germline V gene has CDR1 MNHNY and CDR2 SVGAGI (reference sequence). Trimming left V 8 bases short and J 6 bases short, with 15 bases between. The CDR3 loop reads CASVLRVSDTQYF. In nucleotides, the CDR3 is TGTGCCAGCGTTTTGCGGGTTTCGGATACGCAGTATTTT.

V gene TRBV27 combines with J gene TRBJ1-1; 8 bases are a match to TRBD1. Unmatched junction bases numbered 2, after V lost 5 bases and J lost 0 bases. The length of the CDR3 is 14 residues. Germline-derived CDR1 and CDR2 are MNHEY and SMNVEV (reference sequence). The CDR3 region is CASSRTGLNTEAFF. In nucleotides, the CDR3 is TGTGCCAGCAGTAGGACAGGGTTGAACACTGAAGCTTTCTTT.